The source of this T cell receptor beta chain is a study of T cells in tumors after PD-1 blockade. The overall study: Excluded were patients with checkpoint blockade, immunosuppressants, or radiotherapy or other anti-cancer therapy within 4 weeks. On average, peripheral blood gave roughly 110,000 TCR templates and about 34,000 unique clonotypes.

The method was immunoSEQ multiplex PCR; TCRdb's version includes in-frame clones alone and lacks a portion of them. The sample has fewer than 35,000 clones, around 80% seen once. Study-wide points: About 41% of tumor TCR clonotypes were also found in blood.

V lost 5 bases to trimming and J lost 3 bases, with 14 bases between them. CDR1 is MDHEN, CDR2 SYDVKM, per germline. This CDR3 spans 14 amino acids. Genomic DNA template from tumor biopsies or peripheral blood, 616 ng to 6,004 ng input. In the case of this clone: Its antigen is still unknown.

The specimen was PBMCs, collected before anti-PD-1 treatment. This chain joins TRBV28 and TRBJ2-7; TRBD1 is a possible D gene (7 bases). The clonotype originates from a human donor with basal cell carcinoma. CDR3 in DNA: TGTGCCAGCAGTATAGCGGCAGGGGGCTACGAGCAGTACTTC. Translation gives CASSIAAGGYEQYF.